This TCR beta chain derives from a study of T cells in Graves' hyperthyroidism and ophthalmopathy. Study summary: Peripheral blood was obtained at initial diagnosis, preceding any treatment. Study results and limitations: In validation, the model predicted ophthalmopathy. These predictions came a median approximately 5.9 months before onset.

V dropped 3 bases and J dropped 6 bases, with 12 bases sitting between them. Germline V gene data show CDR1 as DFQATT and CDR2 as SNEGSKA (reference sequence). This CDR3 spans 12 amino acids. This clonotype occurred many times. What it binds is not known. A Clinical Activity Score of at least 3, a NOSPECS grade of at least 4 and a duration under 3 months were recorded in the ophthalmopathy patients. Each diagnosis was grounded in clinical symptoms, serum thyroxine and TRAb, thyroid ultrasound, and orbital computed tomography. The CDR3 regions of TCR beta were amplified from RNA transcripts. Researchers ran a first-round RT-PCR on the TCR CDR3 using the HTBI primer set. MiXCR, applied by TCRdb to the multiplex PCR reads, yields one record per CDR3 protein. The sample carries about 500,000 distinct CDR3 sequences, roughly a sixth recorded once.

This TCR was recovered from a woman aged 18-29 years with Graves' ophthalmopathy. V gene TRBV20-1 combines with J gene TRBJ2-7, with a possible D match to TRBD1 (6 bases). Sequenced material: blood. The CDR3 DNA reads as TGCAGTGCTAGTGAACCCAGGGGCGAGCAGTACTTC. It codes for CSASEPRGEQYF.